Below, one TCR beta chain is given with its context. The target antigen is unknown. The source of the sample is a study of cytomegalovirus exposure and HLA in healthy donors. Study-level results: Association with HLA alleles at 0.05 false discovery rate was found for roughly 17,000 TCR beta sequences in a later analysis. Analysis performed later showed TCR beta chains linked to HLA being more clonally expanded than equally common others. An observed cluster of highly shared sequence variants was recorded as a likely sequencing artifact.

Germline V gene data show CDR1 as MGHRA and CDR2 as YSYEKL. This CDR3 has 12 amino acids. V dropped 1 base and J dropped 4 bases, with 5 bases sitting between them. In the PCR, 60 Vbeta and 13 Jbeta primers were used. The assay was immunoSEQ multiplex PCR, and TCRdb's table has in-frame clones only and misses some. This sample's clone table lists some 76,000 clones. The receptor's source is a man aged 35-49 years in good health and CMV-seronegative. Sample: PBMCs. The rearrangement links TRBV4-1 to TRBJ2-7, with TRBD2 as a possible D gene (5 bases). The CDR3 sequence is CASSQGGYEQYF. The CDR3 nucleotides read TGCGCCAGCAGCCAAGGCGGGTACGAGCAGTACTTC.